The table lists the clone carrying this TCR beta chain with many counts. By two-round multiplex PCR, the TCR beta CDR3 was amplified from genomic DNA. Primers targeting each individual TRBV and TRBJ gene were applied in first-round PCR. Each CDR3 protein gets one entry after TCRdb re-called the multiplex PCR reads with MiXCR. The table includes tens of thousands of distinct CDR3 sequences, over 30% detected once. The CDR3 loop spans 15 amino acids. The germline V and J ends were trimmed by 6 bases and 2 bases, with 13 bases remaining between them. Germline-derived CDR1 and CDR2 are KGHSH and LQKENI. This entry belongs to a study of prognosis after radiotherapy for stage I lung cancer. Looking at the study overall: All non-small cell lung cancer patients were considered medically inoperable. Histologically, the tumors comprised squamous cell carcinoma in more than 5 patients and adenocarcinoma in approximately 11.

Imaging by CT and PET/CT found every patient node-negative, and no patient had prior chemotherapy, radiotherapy or other malignancies. This receptor was obtained from a donor over 45 with non-small cell lung cancer. The sequences come from PBMCs, collected before or after stereotactic body radiation therapy (not recorded which). V usage is TRBV18 and J usage is TRBJ2-2, with TRBD2 as a possible D gene (5 bases). CDR3 protein: CASSPIGRNTGELFF. Here the CDR3 DNA reads TGTGCCAGCTCCCCCATTGGGAGAAACACCGGGGAGCTGTTTTTT.